The T cell receptor beta chain described here comes from a study of a mutant IDH1 vaccine in newly diagnosed glioma. Study-level background: Treated patients, around 60% male and roughly 40% female, averaged approximately 40 years of age.

This table comes from immunoSEQ multiplex PCR, and its TCRdb copy is limited to in-frame clones, with some not included. The table lists some 67,000 clones, around 83% of them singletons, with approximately 4.2% in the top ten. Stated time point: baseline, week 1 (first vaccination visit). Indicated treatment: pre-vaccination baseline after standard-of-care therapy. Donors harbored newly found WHO grade 3 or 4 IDH1-mutant, ATRX-lost astrocytomas. The V and J ends lost 0 bases and 14 bases respectively, with 12 bases between them. From germline, CDR1 is SGDLS and CDR2 YYNGEE. The CDR3 totals 12 residues.

The source is a young woman with glioma. Some clones in this sample may be carry-over from other donors' samples. The material sequenced was peripheral blood mononuclear cells (PBMCs), taken from a glioma patient treated with radiotherapy, temozolomide or both. The V and J genes are TRBV9 and TRBJ2-1, with D perhaps being TRBD1 or TRBD2 (5 bases each). The CDR3 protein is CASSVGGAPEFF. CDR3 bases: TGTGCCAGCAGCGTAGGAGGGGCCCCGGAGTTCTTC. The complete variable domain, with remaining parts taken from reference TRBV9 and TRBJ2-1, reads DSGVTQTPKHLITATGQRVTLRCSPRSGDLSVYWYQQSLDQGLQFLIQYYNGEERAKGNILERFSAQQFPDLHSELNLSSLELGDSALYFCASSVGGAPEFFGPGTRLTVL.